The rows below give T cell receptor beta chains drawn from one sample of a study of blood T cell repertoires in COVID-19. Libraries were prepared by immunoSEQ multiplex PCR; TCRdb keeps only in-frame clonotypes and omits some of them. The sample yields approximately 280,000 clones, over 75% seen once. The source material was peripheral blood. These receptors all stem from a woman in her 70s with acute or convalescent COVID-19. Both conserved end residues are part of each CDR3. The D gene is left open where the match is weak. A clone size is listed for some rows: how often the clone was seen (once, few, many), or a class if it is expanded.

j_call,d_call,v_call,clone_size,cdr3_aa,cdr3_nt
TRBJ1-6,TRBD1,TRBV6-1,.,CASSKGGQGADSPLHF,TGTGCCAGCAGTAAAGGGGGACAGGGGGCTGATTCACCCCTCCACTTT
TRBJ2-3,.,TRBV5-1,.,CASSPGDTYNTDTQYF,TGCGCCAGCAGCCCAGGGGACACCTATAACACAGATACGCAGTATTTT
TRBJ2-5,TRBD1,TRBV5-1,.,CASSWRTGQETQYF,TGCGCCAGCAGCTGGCGGACAGGTCAAGAGACCCAGTACTTC
TRBJ1-2,.,TRBV12-3/TRBV12-4,.,CASSFGTQVTF,TGTGCCAGCAGTTTTGGAACGCAGGTCACCTTC
TRBJ1-1,.,TRBV11-2,.,CASSFSHAAEAFF,TGTGCCAGCAGTTTTTCTCATGCGGCTGAAGCTTTCTTT
TRBJ2-5,.,TRBV5-4,.,CASSHRVSEGTQYF,TGTGCCAGCAGCCACCGGGTTTCCGAGGGGACCCAGTACTTC
TRBJ2-7,.,TRBV5-5,.,CASSFLGVTGEQYF,TGTGCCAGCAGCTTCCTGGGAGTAACGGGGGAGCAGTACTTC
TRBJ2-7,.,TRBV9,.,CASSQGQPYEQYF,TGTGCCAGCAGCCAAGGACAACCCTACGAGCAGTACTTC
TRBJ1-6,.,TRBV30,.,CAWRRGGGAASPLHF,TGTGCCTGGAGGAGGGGGGGCGGGGCAGCTTCACCCCTCCACTTT
TRBJ1-2,.,TRBV25-1,few,CASTTGSAGYTF,TGTGCCAGCACCACAGGGTCGGCTGGCTACACCTTC
TRBJ2-2,.,TRBV29-1,.,CSVGRPGNTGELFF,TGCAGCGTTGGTCGCCCGGGAAACACCGGGGAGCTGTTTTTT
TRBJ1-4,TRBD1,TRBV10-3,once,CAISPDTGTGSGKLFF,TGTGCCATCAGCCCCGATACCGGGACAGGGAGCGGAAAACTGTTTTTT
TRBJ1-1,.,TRBV29-1,.,CSVGRGNTEAFF,TGCAGCGTTGGGAGAGGAAACACTGAAGCTTTCTTT
TRBJ1-2,TRBD1,TRBV5-4,few,CASSSRTGGDYGYTF,TGTGCCAGCAGCTCCCGGACAGGGGGCGACTATGGCTACACCTTC
TRBJ1-1,TRBD1,TRBV6-6,few,CASRNTGAPNTEAFF,TGTGCCAGCAGGAATACAGGGGCGCCGAACACTGAAGCTTTCTTT
TRBJ2-3,TRBD2,TRBV5-4,.,CASSLGTGGAGDTQYF,TGTGCCAGCAGCTTGGGAACCGGGGGGGCCGGAGATACGCAGTATTTT
TRBJ2-2,.,TRBV5-4,few,CASRAQGNGELFF,TGTGCCAGCAGGGCTCAGGGTAACGGGGAGCTGTTTTTT
TRBJ2-7,.,TRBV24-1,.,CATSGAGGYEQYF,TGTGCCACCAGTGGTGCCGGCGGCTACGAGCAGTACTTC
TRBJ1-2,.,TRBV28,.,CASSLLSHGYTF,TGTGCCAGCAGTTTACTTTCCCATGGCTACACCTTC
TRBJ1-2,.,TRBV5-8,.,CASSLEGEYGYTF,TGTGCCAGCAGCTTGGAGGGGGAATATGGCTACACCTTC
TRBJ2-5,TRBD2,TRBV18,.,CASSPRGSGGRPQETQYF,TGTGCCAGCTCACCCCGGGGTAGCGGGGGGCGGCCTCAAGAGACCCAGTACTTC
TRBJ1-2,.,TRBV6-6,.,CASSQTGWDGYTF,TGTGCCAGCAGTCAGACAGGTTGGGACGGCTACACCTTC
TRBJ2-7,TRBD2,TRBV5-1,.,CASSSLGGTYEQYF,TGCGCCAGCAGTTCACTCGGGGGGACCTACGAGCAGTACTTC
TRBJ2-4,.,TRBV5-4,.,CASSSGEANIQYF,TGTGCCAGCAGCTCGGGGGAAGCCAACATTCAGTACTTC
TRBJ1-6,.,TRBV5-1,.,CASSLGQNGSPLHF,TGCGCCAGCAGCTTGGGACAAAACGGTTCACCCCTCCACTTT
TRBJ2-1,TRBD2,TRBV5-1,.,CASSINPSGASYNEQFF,TGCGCCAGCAGTATTAACCCAAGCGGGGCGTCCTACAATGAGCAGTTCTTC
TRBJ1-1,.,TRBV19,.,CASSIRVGNTEAFF,TGTGCCAGTAGTATCAGGGTTGGGAACACTGAAGCTTTCTTT
TRBJ1-2,.,TRBV12-5,.,CASALGGADGYTF,TGTGCTAGTGCTCTGGGGGGGGCAGATGGCTACACCTTC
TRBJ2-3,TRBD2,TRBV15,.,CATSLTGGRTDTQYF,TGTGCCACCAGTTTAACGGGGGGTCGGACAGATACGCAGTATTTT
TRBJ1-1,.,TRBV2,few,CASRVNTEAFF,TGTGCCAGCCGGGTGAACACTGAAGCTTTCTTT
TRBJ2-1,TRBD2,TRBV7-9,.,CASSVTAGGSNEQFF,TGTGCCAGCAGCGTCACAGCGGGGGGTTCAAATGAGCAGTTCTTC
TRBJ2-7,.,TRBV5-1,.,CASSPGLSSYEQYF,TGCGCCAGCTCCCCCGGACTCAGCTCCTACGAGCAGTACTTC
TRBJ1-1,.,TRBV6-5,few,CASRRAGTEAFF,TGTGCCAGCAGGAGGGCTGGGACAGAAGCTTTCTTT
TRBJ2-5,.,TRBV3-1/TRBV3-2,.,CASSQGPSGETQYF,TGTGCCAGCAGCCAAGGCCCCTCGGGGGAGACCCAGTACTTC
TRBJ1-2,.,TRBV4-1,.,CASTQNKNSANYGYTF,TGCGCCAGCACCCAAAATAAGAACAGTGCTAACTATGGCTACACCTTC
TRBJ1-3,.,TRBV3-1/TRBV3-2,.,CASSLYWSSGNTIYF,TGTGCCAGCAGCCTTTACTGGAGCTCTGGAAACACCATATATTTT
TRBJ1-1,TRBD1,TRBV9,.,CASSPRQGITEAFF,TGTGCCAGCAGCCCCCGACAGGGGATCACTGAAGCTTTCTTT
TRBJ1-5,.,TRBV6-2/TRBV6-3,.,CASSPTGNQPQHF,TGTGCCAGCAGCCCGACTGGTAATCAGCCCCAGCATTTT
TRBJ2-1,.,TRBV19,.,CASSPPGYSYNEQFF,TGTGCCAGTAGTCCACCGGGGTACTCCTACAATGAGCAGTTCTTC
TRBJ2-3,.,TRBV7-3,.,CASSLGGAGMNTQYF,TGTGCCAGCAGCTTGGGTGGGGCGGGGATGAATACGCAGTATTTT
TRBJ2-7,.,TRBV10-3,.,CAIAAGTEQYF,TGTGCCATCGCGGCGGGGACCGAGCAGTACTTC
TRBJ2-7,.,TRBV30,.,CAFARGRGPGEQYF,TGTGCCTTTGCTCGGGGTCGGGGTCCTGGGGAGCAGTACTTC
TRBJ2-4,TRBD2,TRBV6-5,.,CASSNSAGRAKNIQYF,TGTGCCAGCAGTAACTCAGCGGGGAGGGCCAAAAACATTCAGTACTTC
TRBJ2-3,TRBD1,TRBV2,.,CASSTGGSTDTQYF,TGTGCCAGCAGCACAGGGGGCTCAACAGATACGCAGTATTTT
TRBJ1-5,.,TRBV6-6,few,CASSYVRANSNQPQHF,TGTGCCAGCAGTTACGTTAGAGCTAATAGCAATCAGCCCCAGCATTTT
TRBJ1-1,.,TRBV5-1,.,CASSLSGGTTEAFF,TGCGCCAGCAGCTTGTCGGGGGGGACCACTGAAGCTTTCTTT
TRBJ1-4,.,TRBV30,.,CAWSGKVGLNEKLFF,TGTGCCTGGTCAGGGAAAGTTGGGCTTAATGAAAAACTGTTTTTT
TRBJ2-3,TRBD2,TRBV19,many,CASSIGGGGASGTDTQYF,TGTGCCAGTAGTATAGGAGGCGGGGGGGCCTCGGGCACAGATACGCAGTATTTT
TRBJ2-3,.,TRBV30,.,CAWSARDSRYF,TGTGCCTGGAGTGCAAGGGACTCACGGTATTTT
TRBJ1-1,TRBD1,TRBV30,.,CAWEDRGRAFF,TGTGCCTGGGAAGACAGGGGAAGGGCTTTCTTT
TRBJ2-7,.,TRBV7-2,.,CASSLRGLYEQYF,TGTGCCAGCAGCTTAAGGGGCCTCTACGAGCAGTACTTC
TRBJ1-4,TRBD1,TRBV5-1,many,CARPDRLSEKLFF,TGCGCCAGGCCGGACAGGTTAAGTGAAAAACTGTTTTTT